The subject of this entry is one T cell receptor (beta chain). The antigen remains undetermined. CDR1 and CDR2 (germline): SGDLS, YYNGEE. Trimming stripped 3 bases from V and 0 bases from J, with 7 bases between. This CDR3 is 14 amino acids long. The sample is drawn from a study of cytomegalovirus exposure and HLA in healthy donors. General study points: Rare TCR sequences predominated, though certain public TCRs were found in many donors.

Assay used: immunoSEQ multiplex PCR; TCRdb lists only in-frame clones, some missing. The table has 200,000 to 250,000 clones, 70% to 90% seen once. The V call is TRBV9, the J call TRBJ1-3; possible D gene TRBD1, 5 bases. The clonotype comes from a woman under 30 in good health and CMV-seronegative. The sample taken for sequencing was PBMCs. The CDR3 coding sequence is TGTGCCAGCAGCGCAGGGATCTCTGGAAACACCATATATTTT. It is translated as CASSAGISGNTIYF.